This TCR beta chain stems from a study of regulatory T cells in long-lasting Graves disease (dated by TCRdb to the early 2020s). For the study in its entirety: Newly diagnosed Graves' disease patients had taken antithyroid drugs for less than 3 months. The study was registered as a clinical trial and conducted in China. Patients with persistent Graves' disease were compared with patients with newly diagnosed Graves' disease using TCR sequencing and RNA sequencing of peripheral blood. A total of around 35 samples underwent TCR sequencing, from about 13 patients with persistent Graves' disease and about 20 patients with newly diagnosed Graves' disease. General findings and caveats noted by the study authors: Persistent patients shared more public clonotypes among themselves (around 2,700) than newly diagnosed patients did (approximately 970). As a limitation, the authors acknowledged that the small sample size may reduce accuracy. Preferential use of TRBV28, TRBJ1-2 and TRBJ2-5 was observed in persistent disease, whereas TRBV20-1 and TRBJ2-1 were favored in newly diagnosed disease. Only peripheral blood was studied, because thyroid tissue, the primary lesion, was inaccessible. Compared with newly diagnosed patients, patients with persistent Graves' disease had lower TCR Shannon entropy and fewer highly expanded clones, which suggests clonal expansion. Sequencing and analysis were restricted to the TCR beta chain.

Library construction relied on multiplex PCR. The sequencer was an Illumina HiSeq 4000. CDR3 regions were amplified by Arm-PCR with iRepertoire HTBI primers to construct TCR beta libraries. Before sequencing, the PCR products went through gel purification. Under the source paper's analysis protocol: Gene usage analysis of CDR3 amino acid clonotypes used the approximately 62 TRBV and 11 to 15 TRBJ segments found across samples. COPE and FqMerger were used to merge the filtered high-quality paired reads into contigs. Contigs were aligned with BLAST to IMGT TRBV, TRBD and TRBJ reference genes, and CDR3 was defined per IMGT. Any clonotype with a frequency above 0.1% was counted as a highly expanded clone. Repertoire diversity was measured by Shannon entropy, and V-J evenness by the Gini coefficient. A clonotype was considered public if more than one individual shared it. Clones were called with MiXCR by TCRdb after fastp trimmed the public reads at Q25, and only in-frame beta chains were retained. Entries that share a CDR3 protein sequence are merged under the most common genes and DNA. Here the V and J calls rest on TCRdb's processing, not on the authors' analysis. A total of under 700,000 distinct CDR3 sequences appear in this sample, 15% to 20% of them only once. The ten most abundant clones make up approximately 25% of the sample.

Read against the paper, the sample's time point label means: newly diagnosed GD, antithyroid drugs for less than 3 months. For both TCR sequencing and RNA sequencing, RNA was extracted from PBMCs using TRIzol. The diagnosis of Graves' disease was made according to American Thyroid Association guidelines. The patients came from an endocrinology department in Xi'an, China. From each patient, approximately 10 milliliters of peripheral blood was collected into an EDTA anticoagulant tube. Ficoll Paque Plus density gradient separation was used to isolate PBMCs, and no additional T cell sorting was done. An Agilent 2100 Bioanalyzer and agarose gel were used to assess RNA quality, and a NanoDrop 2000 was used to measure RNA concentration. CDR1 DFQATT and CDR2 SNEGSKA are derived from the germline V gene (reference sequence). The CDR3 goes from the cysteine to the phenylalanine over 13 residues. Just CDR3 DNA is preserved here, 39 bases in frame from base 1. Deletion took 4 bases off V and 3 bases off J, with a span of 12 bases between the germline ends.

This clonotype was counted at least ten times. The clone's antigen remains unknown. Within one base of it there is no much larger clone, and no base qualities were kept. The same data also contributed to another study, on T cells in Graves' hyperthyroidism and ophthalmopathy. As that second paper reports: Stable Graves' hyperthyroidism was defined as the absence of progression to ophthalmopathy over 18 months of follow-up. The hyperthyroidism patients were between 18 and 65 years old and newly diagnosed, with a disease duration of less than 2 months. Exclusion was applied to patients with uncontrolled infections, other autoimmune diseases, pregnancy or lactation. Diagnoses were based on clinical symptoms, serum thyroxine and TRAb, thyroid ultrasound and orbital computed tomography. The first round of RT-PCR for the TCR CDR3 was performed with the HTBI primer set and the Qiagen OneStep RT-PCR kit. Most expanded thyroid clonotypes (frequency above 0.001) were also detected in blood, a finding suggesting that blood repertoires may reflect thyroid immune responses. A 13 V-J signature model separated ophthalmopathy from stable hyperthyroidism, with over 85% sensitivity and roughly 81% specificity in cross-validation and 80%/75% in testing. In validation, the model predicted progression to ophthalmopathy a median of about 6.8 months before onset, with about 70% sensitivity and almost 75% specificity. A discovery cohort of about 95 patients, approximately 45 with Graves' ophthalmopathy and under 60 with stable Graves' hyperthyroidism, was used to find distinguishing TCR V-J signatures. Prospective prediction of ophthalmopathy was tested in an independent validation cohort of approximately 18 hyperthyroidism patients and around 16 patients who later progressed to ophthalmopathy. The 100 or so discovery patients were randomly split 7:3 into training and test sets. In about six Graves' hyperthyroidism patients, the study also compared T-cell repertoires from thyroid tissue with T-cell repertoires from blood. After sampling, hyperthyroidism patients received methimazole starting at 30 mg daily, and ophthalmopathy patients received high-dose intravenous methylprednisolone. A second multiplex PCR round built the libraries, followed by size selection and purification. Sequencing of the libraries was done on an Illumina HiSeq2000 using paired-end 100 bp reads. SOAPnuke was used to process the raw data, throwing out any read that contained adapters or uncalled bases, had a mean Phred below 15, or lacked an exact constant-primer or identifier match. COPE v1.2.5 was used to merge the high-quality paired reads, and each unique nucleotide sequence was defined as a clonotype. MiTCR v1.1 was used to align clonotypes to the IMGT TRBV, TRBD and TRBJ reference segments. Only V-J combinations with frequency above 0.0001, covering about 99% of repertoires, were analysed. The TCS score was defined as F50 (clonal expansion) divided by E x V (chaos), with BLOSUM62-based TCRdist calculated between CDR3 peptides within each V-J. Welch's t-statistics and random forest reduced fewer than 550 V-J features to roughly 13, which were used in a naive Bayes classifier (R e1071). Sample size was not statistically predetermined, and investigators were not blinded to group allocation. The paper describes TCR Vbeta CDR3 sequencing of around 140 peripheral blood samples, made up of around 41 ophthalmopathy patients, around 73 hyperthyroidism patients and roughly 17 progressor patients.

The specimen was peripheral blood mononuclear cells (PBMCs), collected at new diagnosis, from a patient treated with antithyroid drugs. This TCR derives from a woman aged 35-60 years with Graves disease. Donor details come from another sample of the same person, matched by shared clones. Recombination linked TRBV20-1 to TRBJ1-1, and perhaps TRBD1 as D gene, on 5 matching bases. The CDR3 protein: CSAIGATDTEAFF. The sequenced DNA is TGCAGTGCTATAGGGGCGACGGACACTGAAGCTTTCTTT.